This T cell receptor beta chain is drawn from a study of T cell clones after liver transplantation (dated by TCRdb to the late 2010s). Study-wide context: Samples were obtained from ITN030ST, a randomized trial in which withdrawal of immunosuppression was attempted within 2 years of liver transplantation. Of the eight recipients, a few were HCV-positive, while the remaining recipients had been transplanted for non-autoimmune, non-viral indications. Until randomization at 12-24 months post-transplant, subjects were given standard immunosuppression, with no induction therapy. A cohort of 8 liver transplant recipients was studied, of whom 3 were classified as tolerant and 5 as non-tolerant. Tolerance was defined as complete immunosuppression withdrawal for at least one year with no rise in liver enzymes beyond twice the upper limit of normal. Third party-reactive TCRbeta sequences were also identified from pre-transplant MLRs to serve as an antigen-independent comparator for donor-reactive sequences. Blood samples were collected pre-transplant, then pre-randomization ahead of withdrawal, and finally post-randomization once withdrawal had either been completed or failed. Donor-reactive T cell clones were identified using TCRbeta sequencing after a pre-transplant mixed lymphocyte reaction and were then followed in post-transplant blood.

Summary of the overall study and its limitations: Since no allograft tissue specimens were available, donor-reactive T cells may have migrated into the graft instead of being deleted. The conclusions were considered preliminary, being limited by small, heterogeneous patient numbers and non-standardized post-transplant time points. Low numbers of available donor cells limited the measurable donor-reactive repertoire in a couple of subjects. When repertoire turnover was accounted for, significantly reduced detection of donor-reactive sequences was found in 7 of 8 subjects for CD4 and in 8 of 8 subjects for CD8. The decline in donor-reactive sequences exceeded the decline in third party-reactive sequences, suggesting partial antigen-specific deletion that was unrelated to withdrawal success. A significant post-transplant decrease in circulating donor-reactive CD4 TCRbeta sequences was observed in most of the 8 subjects, irrespective of tolerance or HCV status.

Concerning this clone: There is no known antigen for this receptor. Base qualities were left out, and no much larger clone turns up one base away.

From the cysteine through the phenylalanine, the CDR3 covers 15 amino acids. Only CDR3 DNA is held: 45 bases, read in frame from base 1. For CDR1 and CDR2, the germline V gene (reference sequence) lists MNHEY and SMNVEV. Clipping removes 2 bases from V and 6 bases from J, with 6 as the unmatched junction base count. The label giving this sample's time point can be read as: pre-transplant. Thawed unstimulated PBMCs were stained for CD3, CD4 and CD8 and FACS-sorted into CD3+CD4+ and CD3+CD8+ populations. Randomization to immunosuppression withdrawal applied to every one of the 8 studied subjects. The Qiagen DNeasy Blood and Tissue Kit was used for isolation of genomic DNA. High-throughput TCRbeta CDR3 sequencing of frozen genomic DNA was performed by immunoSEQ, with PCR amplification, mapping, bias correction and internal controls included. As for how the authors treated the data: Productive rearrangements were kept, and unique TCRbeta sequences were defined by CDR3 nucleotide sequence plus V and J gene. For a sequence to be called donor-reactive, it needed a frequency of at least 0.01% and at least 5-fold expansion in CFSE-low cells compared with unstimulated pre-transplant cells. Minimum frequency thresholds were set for each subject on the basis of the unstimulated sample with the lowest template count, so that a detection power of at least 90% was ensured. Jensen-Shannon divergence between the top 1000 TCRbeta sequences post- versus pre-transplant served as the measure of repertoire turnover. Two-sided Fisher's exact tests were used to test for changes in the detection of donor-reactive sequences. The clones in this table, taken by TCRdb from immuneACCESS, are in-frame only. Not every clone is retained; where verified, under half of the shortfall comes from an unresolved V gene, and the cause of the rest is unknown. V and J calls and clone size are given by that table; D and trimming were obtained from the DNA. This sample is represented by 7,500 or so clones; around 70% of them were singletons. The ten largest clones represent around 26% of the sample.

This receptor was taken from a human donor who received a liver transplant. The chain couples TRBV27 to TRBJ2-3, with 9 bases matching TRBD1. Sequencing used CD8+ T cells from blood, obtained before liver transplant. The DNA sequence is given as TGTGCCAGCAGTTTAAGAACAGGGGGCGATGATACGCAGTATTTT. Translated, this gives CASSLRTGGDDTQYF.